The rows below give T cell receptor beta chains drawn from one sample of a study of cytomegalovirus exposure and HLA in healthy donors. Generated by immunoSEQ multiplex PCR, the TCRdb table keeps only in-frame clones and is missing some. Among about 160,000 clones listed, around 85% were seen once. The sequenced sample was PBMCs. The receptor set was obtained from a boy under 10 years old in good health and CMV-seronegative. CDR3s include the opening cysteine and the closing phenylalanine or tryptophan. The order of the fields is CDR3 protein, CDR3 DNA, V gene, D gene, J gene, clone size. A D gene is named only where the DNA matches it firmly. Clone size appears in some rows only: once, few, many, or a class for an expanded clone.

CASRPQGGYGYTF,TGCGCCAGCAGACCTCAGGGAGGGTATGGCTACACCTTC,TRBV5-1,NA,TRBJ1-2,NA
CSVDRGTGTGELFF,TGCAGCGTGGACCGGGGGACGGGCACCGGGGAGCTGTTTTTT,TRBV29-1,NA,TRBJ2-2,NA
CASSLVGAAGNQPQHF,TGTGCCAGCAGTTTAGTTGGGGCAGCCGGCAATCAGCCCCAGCATTTT,TRBV28,NA,TRBJ1-5,NA
CASSPSLTDSPLHF,TGTGCCAGCAGTCCGAGTCTGACTGATTCACCCCTCCACTTT,TRBV28,NA,TRBJ1-6,once
CASSPAPGLEETQYF,TGTGCCAGCTCACCCGCCCCAGGGCTGGAAGAGACCCAGTACTTC,TRBV18,NA,TRBJ2-5,NA
CASSKLGPGGHTDTQYF,TGCGCCAGCAGCAAACTTGGGCCGGGGGGGCACACAGATACGCAGTATTTT,TRBV5-1,TRBD2,TRBJ2-3,NA
CASSYSKLLPNEQFF,TGTGCCAGCAGTTACTCGAAACTTCTTCCCAATGAGCAGTTCTTC,TRBV6-5,NA,TRBJ2-1,NA
CVRSPPDRDRGYSGANVLTF,TGTGTCAGAAGCCCCCCTGACCGGGACAGGGGATATTCTGGGGCCAACGTCCTGACTTTC,TRBV7-5,NA,TRBJ2-6,NA
CASRAGDSPLHF,TGTGCCAGCAGGGCGGGGGATTCACCCCTCCACTTT,TRBV6-1,NA,TRBJ1-6,NA
CASSLTGSGTQYF,TGTGCCAGCAGTCTGACAGGGTCCGGGACCCAGTACTTC,TRBV25-1,TRBD1,TRBJ2-5,NA
CASSRGTVNEQFF,TGTGCCAGCAGTAGAGGGACAGTCAATGAGCAGTTCTTC,TRBV6-1,TRBD1,TRBJ2-1,NA
CASSVDRANSPLHF,TGTGCCAGCAGCGTAGACAGGGCTAATTCACCCCTCCACTTT,TRBV9,NA,TRBJ1-6,NA
CASSFNILRGFGNEKLFF,TGTGCCAGCAGCTTTAATATCCTGCGAGGGTTCGGTAATGAAAAACTGTTTTTT,TRBV7-9,NA,TRBJ1-4,NA
CASSSDWHEQYF,TGTGCCAGCAGTTCAGACTGGCACGAGCAGTACTTC,TRBV28,NA,TRBJ2-7,NA
CASSSDRGRIYRGYTF,TGTGCCAGCAGCTCGGACAGGGGGCGAATTTATCGTGGCTACACCTTC,TRBV7-8,TRBD1,TRBJ1-2,NA
CASSMAGGIAEAFF,TGTGCCAGTAGTATGGCGGGGGGTATTGCTGAAGCTTTCTTT,TRBV19,NA,TRBJ1-1,NA
CASSQETGWGNIQYF,TGTGCCAGCAGCCAGGAAACAGGTTGGGGAAACATTCAGTACTTC,TRBV7-6,NA,TRBJ2-4,NA
CASSFLAGGPDTQYF,TGTGCCAGCAGCTTCCTAGCGGGGGGGCCTGATACGCAGTATTTT,TRBV11-3,TRBD2,TRBJ2-3,few
CATQSGGNYGYTF,TGTGCCACCCAGTCAGGGGGGAACTATGGCTACACCTTC,TRBV10-3,TRBD1,TRBJ1-2,NA
CAISEVSQGGTEAFF,TGTGCCATCAGTGAGGTGTCACAGGGTGGGACTGAAGCTTTCTTT,TRBV10-3,NA,TRBJ1-1,NA
CASSLWPSGGLADTQYF,TGTGCCAGCAGTTTATGGCCTAGCGGGGGGTTAGCAGATACGCAGTATTTT,TRBV27,TRBD2,TRBJ2-3,NA
CASSPGQYNSPLHF,TGTGCCAGCAGCCCGGGACAATATAATTCACCCCTCCACTTT,TRBV6-1,NA,TRBJ1-6,NA
CASSKAYSNQPQHF,TGTGCCAGCAGCAAAGCTTATAGCAATCAGCCCCAGCATTTT,TRBV21-1,NA,TRBJ1-5,NA
CASSFEGGTGELFF,TGCGCCAGCAGCTTTGAAGGGGGCACCGGGGAGCTGTTTTTT,TRBV5-1,NA,TRBJ2-2,NA
CASSLSRWAGMNTEAFF,TGCGCCAGCAGCCTTTCCCGATGGGCAGGGATGAACACTGAAGCTTTCTTT,TRBV5-1,NA,TRBJ1-1,NA
CASKTTSGTYEQYF,TGCGCCAGCAAAACGACTAGCGGTACCTACGAGCAGTACTTC,TRBV5-1,TRBD2,TRBJ2-7,once
CASSFRVPDEQYF,TGTGCCAGCAGTTTTAGAGTCCCGGACGAGCAGTACTTC,TRBV28,NA,TRBJ2-7,NA